Presented here are 32 T cell receptor beta chains from one specimen sequenced in a study of OX40 agonist ivuxolimab in advanced cancers. Library method: the immunoSEQ multiplex PCR assay. TCRdb mirrors the immuneACCESS table, restricted to in-frame sequences. Some clones are absent from its copies; in checked studies, under half trace to an unresolved V gene, and the reason for the others is unknown. This sample lists roughly 42,000 clones; about 88% were detected once. The top ten clonotypes cover 9% to 13% of the sample. The specimen comprised CD4+ or CD8+ T cells sorted from blood, sampled in a trial of the OX40 agonist ivuxolimab. These TCRs come from an adult with an advanced solid tumor such as melanoma, head and neck, liver or kidney cancer.

This chain links TRBV6-1 with TRBJ2-1; 12 positions agree with TRBD2. Germline trimming cut 10 bases from V and 7 bases from J; bases unmatched to any gene: 5. Per germline, CDR1 MNHNS and CDR2 SASEGT. This CDR3 spans 13 amino acids. The CDR3 DNA reads TGTGCCAATTCCGGACTAGCGGGAAATGAGCAGTTCTTC. This encodes CANSGLAGNEQFF.

This clone appeared a few times. The V and J genes are TRBV7-9 and TRBJ2-2; possibly TRBD1 for D (6 bases). The CDR3 contains 18 residues. V was shortened by 4 bases and J by 0 bases, with 18 bases between the two germline ends. The V gene's germline CDR1 is SEHNR and CDR2 FQNEAQ (reference sequence). The CDR3 nucleotides are TGTGCCAGCAGCTCAGGGAAGCAGGGGAACTCGAACACCGGGGAGCTGTTTTTT. It encodes CASSSGKQGNSNTGELFF. The full variable domain, in which reference TRBV7-9 and TRBJ2-2 provide the parts outside the CDR3, is DTGVSQNPRHKITKRGQNVTFRCDPISEHNRLYWYRQTLGQGPEFLTYFQNEAQLEKSRLLSDRFSAERPKGSFSTLEIQRTEQGDSAMYLCASSSGKQGNSNTGELFFGEGSRLTVL.

The chain uses TRBV4-2 and TRBJ2-7; weak D call: TRBD1 (5 bases). Germline CDR1 LGHNA, CDR2 YNFKEQ. Deletions cut 2 bases from V and 5 bases from J, with 7 bases between. This CDR3 region has 12 residues. CDR3 protein: CASSQRGHEQYF. CDR3 sequence (DNA): TGTGCCAGCAGCCAAAGGGGCCACGAGCAGTACTTC.

This chain links TRBV5-1 with TRBJ2-1, with 11 bases fitting TRBD2. Trimming cost V 4 bases and J 4 bases; bases outside gene matches: 4. The germline V gene has CDR1 SGHRS and CDR2 YFSETQ. The CDR3 spans 15 residues. CDR3 region: CASSRLAGMYNEQFF. CDR3 DNA sequence: TGCGCCAGCAGCCGACTAGCGGGGATGTACAATGAGCAGTTCTTC.

V gene TRBV6-5 combines with J gene TRBJ2-2, with D tentatively TRBD1 (5 bases). V was pared by 0 bases and J by 8 bases, with 13 bases between. From germline, CDR1 is MNHEY and CDR2 SVGAGI. This CDR3 is built from 15 residues. CDR3 sequence: CASSYSAGLGGELFF. Here the CDR3 DNA reads TGTGCCAGCAGTTACTCTGCAGGGCTCGGGGGGGAGCTGTTTTTT.

The chain has TRBV29-1 and TRBJ2-7, with D tentatively TRBD1 or TRBD2 (5 bases each). This CDR3 spans 12 amino acids. Germline V gene sequence: CDR1 SQVTM, CDR2 ANQGSEA. Trimming removed 4 bases at V and 2 bases at J, with 9 bases between. CDR3: CSVGRDPYEQYF. For the CDR3, the DNA is TGCAGCGTTGGCAGGGACCCCTACGAGCAGTACTTC.

This sequence joins TRBV7-3 and TRBJ2-1; a weak D match, TRBD1 (6 bases). V was clipped by 2 bases and J by 2 bases, with 10 bases between them. This CDR3 contains 15 residues. The germline gives CDR1 SGHTA, CDR2 FQGTGA. The CDR3 sequence: CASSLYQGTYNEQFF. In nucleotides, the CDR3 is TGTGCCAGCAGCTTATATCAGGGGACCTACAATGAGCAGTTCTTC.

The rearrangement links TRBV6-5 to TRBJ1-1; D is perhaps TRBD1 (5 bases). This CDR3 contains 13 residues. Germline V CDR1 and CDR2: MNHEY, SVGAGI. V was trimmed by 6 bases and J by 8 bases, leaving 16 bases between them. CDR3 sequence reads: CASSWDGKLEAFF. The DNA for the CDR3 is TGTGCCAGCAGCTGGGACGGGAAATTAGAAGCTTTCTTT.

The chain links TRBV27 to TRBJ2-7; 7 positions match TRBD2. Germline lookup yields CDR1 MNHEY and CDR2 SMNVEV (reference sequence). The V gene end was trimmed by 7 bases and the J gene end by 3 bases; junction bases not matched to a gene: 12. The CDR3 covers 15 residues. The chain's CDR3 is CASTPGGGGYYEQYF. DNA of the CDR3: TGTGCCAGCACCCCGGGGGGTGGCGGTTACTACGAGCAGTACTTC.

This clone showed up just once. The chain joins TRBV18 to TRBJ2-7; unclear D gene. The CDR3 is 14 amino acids. Trimming left V 1 base short and J 3 bases short, with 10 bases between. Germline V gene data show CDR1 as KGHSH and CDR2 as LQKENI. The CDR3, as DNA: TGTGCCAGCTCACCACTGGTGACATACTACGAGCAGTACTTC. Translated: CASSPLVTYYEQYF.

This clone was detected a few times. The V and J genes are TRBV7-7 and TRBJ2-5, with a possible D match to TRBD2 (6 bases). Trimming removed 5 bases at V and 4 bases at J, with 14 bases between. Germline lookup yields CDR1 SSHAT and CDR2 FNYEAQ (reference sequence). This CDR3 is 14 amino acids long. CDR3 in amino acids: CASSLTSFGETQYF. DNA of the CDR3: TGTGCCAGCAGCCTTACTAGCTTCGGAGAGACCCAGTACTTC.

This chain joins TRBV4-1 and TRBJ2-1; 11 nucleotides agree with TRBD1. CDR1 and CDR2 from the germline V gene are MGHRA and YSYEKL. This CDR3 contains 15 residues. The ends lost 3 bases at V and 7 bases at J; junction bases unmatched: 5. This CDR3 reads CASSQIRDRGNEQFF. Here the CDR3 DNA reads TGCGCCAGCAGCCAGATCCGGGACAGGGGGAATGAGCAGTTCTTC.

Of note for this clone: A junction boundary mismatches the germline segment, possibly from a read error. The V and J genes are TRBV27 and TRBJ1-5, with D unclear. The CDR3 length is 14 residues. Germline V gene sequence: CDR1 MNHEY, CDR2 SMNVEV (reference sequence). The CDR3 DNA follows: TGTGCCAGCAGAGACGCGGGTAGCCATCAGCCCCAGCATTTT. It translates to CASRDAGSHQPQHF.

J is TRBJ2-3 and V is TRBV7-8; perhaps TRBD1 as D (6 bases). The CDR3 totals 17 residues. CDR1 and CDR2 from the germline V gene are SGHVS and FQNEAQ. V dropped 5 bases and J dropped 6 bases, with 24 bases sitting between them. DNA for the CDR3: TGTGCCAGCAGCGGGGAAAGGGGGTTCCGTGTTGCGGATACGCAGTATTTT. This gives the protein CASSGERGFRVADTQYF.

The gene calls are TRBV7-9 and TRBJ2-3; a possible D gene is TRBD1 (6 bases). Trimming cost V 5 bases and J 2 bases, with 17 bases left between them. Germline loops: CDR1 SEHNR, CDR2 FQNEAQ (reference sequence). There are 16 residues in the CDR3. In DNA, the CDR3 is TGTGCCAGCAGCCCGCGTGAGGGGACACACACAGATACGCAGTATTTT. Encoded protein: CASSPREGTHTDTQYF.

The chain recombines TRBV4-1 with TRBJ1-1; D ambiguous. The CDR3 has 13 residues. Germline V gene lookup returns CDR1 MGHRA and CDR2 YSYEKL. Trimming took 2 bases from V and 3 from J, leaving 7 bases between them. For the CDR3, the DNA is TGCGCCAGCAGCCAATTTTCGGACACTGAAGCTTTCTTT. It codes for CASSQFSDTEAFF.

The chain couples TRBV27 to TRBJ2-7; possibly TRBD2 for D (5 bases). Trimming took off 6 bases at V and 1 base at J, with 16 bases between the two ends. Germline V gene sequence: CDR1 MNHEY, CDR2 SMNVEV (reference sequence). The CDR3 contains 15 residues. CDR3: CASREFARGSYEQYF. The CDR3 coding sequence is TGTGCCAGCAGAGAGTTCGCACGCGGGTCCTACGAGCAGTACTTC.

The chain couples TRBV20-1 to TRBJ1-4, with D unclear. CDR3 length equals 8 residues. Per the germline V gene, CDR1 is DFQATT and CDR2 is SNEGSKA (reference sequence). Trimming cost V 5 bases and J 16 bases, with 8 bases left between them. CDR3 DNA: TGCAGTGCTGGCCGAAGGTTTTTT. This sequence encodes CSAGRRFF.

The V call is TRBV4-1, the J call TRBJ1-2; perhaps TRBD1 as D (5 bases). In germline, CDR1 is MGHRA, CDR2 YSYEKL. This CDR3 has 12 residues. Trimming cost V 5 bases and J 7 bases, with 11 bases left between them. Written as DNA, the CDR3 is TGCGCCAGCAGCACACCCGGGGGTGGCTACACCTTC. Amino acids: CASSTPGGGYTF.

The chain combines TRBV5-6 with TRBJ1-2; 7 bases agree with TRBD1. V trimming: 2 bases; J trimming: 2 bases; junction bases outside the gene matches: 3. There are 14 residues in the CDR3. Per the germline V gene, CDR1 is SGHDT and CDR2 is YYEEEE. The CDR3 region is CASSFDRANYGYTF. The CDR3 DNA reads as TGTGCCAGCAGCTTTGACAGGGCAAACTATGGCTACACCTTC. Combining the CDR3 with reference TRBV5-6 and TRBJ1-2 gives the whole variable domain DAGVTQSPTHLIKTRGQQVTLRCSPKSGHDTVSWYQQALGQGPQFIFQYYEEEERQRGNFPDRFSGHQFPNYSSELNVNALLLGDSALYLCASSFDRANYGYTFGSGTRLTVV.

The chain couples TRBV10-3 to TRBJ2-3; tentatively, D is TRBD2 (6 bases). The CDR3 contains 16 residues. Germline CDR1 is ENHRY and CDR2 is SYGVKD. V lost 6 bases to trimming and J lost 0 bases, with 16 bases between them. The CDR3 is CAIRVRAGTSTDTQYF. CDR3 sequence (DNA): TGTGCCATCAGGGTACGGGCGGGAACTAGCACAGATACGCAGTATTTT.

The chain combines TRBV2 with TRBJ2-7; 7 bases line up with TRBD2. Unmatched junction bases numbered 3, after V lost 11 bases and J lost 2 bases. The CDR3 loop spans 11 amino acids. Germline V lookup: CDR1 SNHLY, CDR2 FYNNEI. Here the CDR3 DNA reads TGTGCCGGCACTAGCGCCTACGAGCAGTACTTC. Encoded protein: CAGTSAYEQYF.

The V and J genes are TRBV4-3 and TRBJ2-5; 7 nucleotides agree with TRBD2. Per germline, CDR1 LGHNA and CDR2 YSLEER. V shed 0 bases and J 6 bases; nucleotides not matched to a gene: 13. The CDR3 totals 17 residues. CDR3 loop: CASSQDHRLAGRQTQYF. The CDR3 DNA sequence: TGCGCCAGCAGCCAAGATCATAGGTTAGCGGGCCGACAGACCCAGTACTTC.

The chain uses TRBV12-5 and TRBJ1-2; 8 positions agree with TRBD1. The CDR3 contains 17 residues. V lost 2 bases to trimming and J lost 5 bases; unmatched junction nucleotides: 13. Germline V CDR1 and CDR2: LGHNT, FRNRAP. CDR3 nucleotides: TGTGCTAGTGGTTTGTTTCCCGGACAGGGTTTTTTATATGGCTACACCTTC. Its translation: CASGLFPGQGFLYGYTF.

V usage is TRBV4-3 and J usage is TRBJ2-1; D possibly corresponds to TRBD2 (7 bases). V was cut by 4 bases and J by 5 bases, with 15 bases left in between. In germline, CDR1 is LGHNA, CDR2 YSLEER. CDR3 length: 15 amino acids. In nucleotides, the CDR3 is TGCGCCAGCAGCCGGAGGCGGGGGCTTGACAATGAGCAGTTCTTC. It yields the protein CASSRRRGLDNEQFF.

This clone was seen only once. The genes are TRBV7-6 and TRBJ2-3, with TRBD2 identical over 7 bases. The CDR3 has 18 amino acids. Germline CDR1 reads SGHVS; CDR2 reads FNYEAQ. Losses at the gene ends were 2 bases for V and 1 base for J; bases not matched to a gene: 12. CDR3: CASSLSWSGAERTDTQYF. The CDR3 DNA reads TGTGCCAGCAGCTTAAGCTGGAGCGGGGCCGAGCGCACAGATACGCAGTATTTT.

The V call is TRBV27, the J call TRBJ1-1; D not resolved. This CDR3 is 14 amino acids long. Germline CDR1 reads MNHEY; CDR2 reads SMNVEV (reference sequence). Trimming took 2 bases from V and 2 from J, leaving 9 bases between them. This CDR3 reads CASSLRKGNTEAFF. CDR3 DNA: TGTGCCAGCAGTTTAAGGAAAGGAAACACTGAAGCTTTCTTT.

This rearrangement joins TRBV6-1 to TRBJ1-2, with unresolved D. The CDR3 contains 13 residues. Germline V gene data show CDR1 as MNHNS and CDR2 as SASEGT. Trimming shortened V by 6 bases and J by 5 bases, and 13 bases separated the two germline ends. The CDR3 nucleotides read TGTGCCAGCAGGACCCGGCCTGAATATGGCTACACCTTC. Translated: CASRTRPEYGYTF.

The gene calls are TRBV19 and TRBJ1-6; no clear D gene. Germline lookup yields CDR1 LNHDA and CDR2 SQIVND (reference sequence). Trimming left V 4 bases short and J 2 bases short, with 12 bases between. This CDR3 contains 16 residues. CDR3 amino acids: CASSRSADPYNSPLHF. CDR3 bases: TGTGCCAGTAGTAGGAGCGCGGACCCCTATAATTCACCCCTCCACTTT.

The chain joins TRBV27 to TRBJ1-1; weak D call: TRBD1 (5 bases). Trimming left V 4 bases short and J 1 base short, with 7 bases between. This CDR3 has 13 residues. Germline V gene sequence: CDR1 MNHEY, CDR2 SMNVEV (reference sequence). CDR3 nucleotides: TGTGCCAGCAGTTCCCAGGGGAACACTGAAGCTTTCTTT. This encodes CASSSQGNTEAFF.

This chain connects TRBV28 to TRBJ1-5; D might be TRBD1 (5 bases). The CDR3 spans 13 residues. The V gene lost 5 bases and the J gene lost 7 bases, with 12 bases spanning the gap. Germline V gene lookup returns CDR1 MDHEN and CDR2 SYDVKM. Here the CDR3 reads CASSREGRQPQHF. For the CDR3, the DNA is TGTGCCAGCAGTCGGGAGGGGCGGCAGCCCCAGCATTTT.

CDR3 region: CATSNPAASYEQYF. The CDR3 coding sequence is TGTGCCACCAGCAATCCGGCAGCTTCCTACGAGCAGTACTTC. The V gene is TRBV15, the J gene TRBJ2-7; D uncertain. The V gene's germline CDR1 is LNHNV and CDR2 YYDKDF (reference sequence). Trimming took off 4 bases at V and 1 base at J, with 11 bases between the two ends. The CDR3 loop spans 14 amino acids.